The entry that follows covers one T cell receptor beta chain sequence. The data are from a study of blood T cell repertoires in COVID-19. Sequencing was performed with immunoSEQ multiplex PCR; in TCRdb, only in-frame clones are kept and a portion is missing. The table shows some 70,000 clones, with 87% occurring only once. Germline V lookup: CDR1 MGHDK, CDR2 SYGVNS. V shed 4 bases, J shed 7 bases, and the junction held 6 bases outside the gene matches. The CDR3 is 14 amino acids. The sequencing input was peripheral blood. The chain employs TRBV25-1 and TRBJ1-4; 7 bases line up with TRBD1. The clonotype was recovered from a man aged 50-60 years with active COVID-19. The CDR3 region has the DNA TGTGCCAGCAGTGCACAGGGGTTTGGTGAAAAACTGTTTTTT. Residues: CASSAQGFGEKLFF.